Listed here are 27 T cell receptor beta chains from one sample, sequenced in a study of blood T cell repertoires in COVID-19. The assay was immunoSEQ multiplex PCR, and TCRdb's table has in-frame clones only and misses some. The sample lists some 210,000 clones, about nine tenths occurring once. The sample consisted of peripheral blood. The receptors stem from a man aged 60-69 years who had recovered from COVID-19.

The chain has TRBV7-2 and TRBJ2-2; D not certain. CDR3 length equals 16 residues. Trimming pared 2 bases from V and 6 bases from J, leaving 16 bases between. CDR1 is SGHTA, CDR2 FQGNSA, per germline. CDR3 protein: CASSLWWHKLAGELFF. Here the CDR3 DNA reads TGTGCCAGCAGCTTATGGTGGCACAAATTGGCCGGGGAGCTGTTTTTT.

The count of this clone is one. This sequence joins TRBV2 and TRBJ2-1; perhaps TRBD1 as D (5 bases). There are 15 residues in the CDR3. From germline, CDR1 is SNHLY and CDR2 FYNNEI. V lost 3 bases to trimming and J lost 0 bases, with 9 bases between them. The CDR3 protein is CASSEGRVSYNEQFF. The CDR3 DNA reads TGTGCCAGCAGTGAGGGCAGGGTCTCCTACAATGAGCAGTTCTTC.

The chain employs TRBV9 and TRBJ1-2; 7 bases line up with TRBD1. V trimming: 4 bases; J trimming: 0 bases; junction bases outside the gene matches: 6. This CDR3 spans 15 amino acids. CDR1 and CDR2 (germline): SGDLS, YYNGEE. CDR3: CASSPGTVANYGYTF. The CDR3 DNA follows: TGTGCCAGCAGCCCCGGGACAGTAGCTAACTATGGCTACACCTTC. Looking up the rest from reference TRBV9 and TRBJ1-2 gives the full variable domain: DSGVTQTPKHLITATGQRVTLRCSPRSGDLSVYWYQQSLDQGLQFLIQYYNGEERAKGNILERFSAQQFPDLHSELNLSSLELGDSALYFCASSPGTVANYGYTFGSGTRLTVV.

The chain has TRBV4-2 and TRBJ1-1, with a tentative D call TRBD1 (6 bases). CDR3 length: 16 residues. CDR1 and CDR2 (germline): LGHNA, YNFKEQ. V was pared by 3 bases and J by 0 bases, with 14 bases between. CDR3 nucleotides: TGTGCCAGCAGCCACTCCACAGGGTCCATGAACACTGAAGCTTTCTTT. This sequence encodes CASSHSTGSMNTEAFF.

This chain connects TRBV19 to TRBJ1-1; the D is unclear. This CDR3 is built from 16 residues. With 1 base removed from V and 3 bases from J, the gap between germline ends came to 15 bases. Germline assignment: CDR1 LNHDA and CDR2 SQIVND (reference sequence). The CDR3 loop reads CASSIVGQSRDTEAFF. The CDR3 DNA reads as TGTGCCAGTAGTATAGTGGGTCAGAGCCGGGACACTGAAGCTTTCTTT. Variable domain in full (rest from reference TRBV19 and TRBJ1-1): DGGITQSPKYLFRKEGQNVTLSCEQNLNHDAMYWYRQDPGQGLRLIYYSQIVNDFQKGDIAEGYSVSREKKESFPLTVTSAQKNPTAFYLCASSIVGQSRDTEAFFGQGTRLTVV.

The rearrangement uses TRBV28 and TRBJ2-3, with 7 bases matching TRBD2. This CDR3 spans 18 amino acids. V shed 6 bases, J shed 5 bases, and the junction held 20 bases outside the gene matches. Germline loops: CDR1 MDHEN, CDR2 SYDVKM. For the CDR3, the DNA is TGTGCCAGCAGCCGGCCCCACCTAAAGCGGGAAACTAAAGATACGCAGTATTTT. It specifies CASSRPHLKRETKDTQYF.

The chain joins TRBV19 to TRBJ1-1; tentative D call: TRBD1 (5 bases). Trimming took off 6 bases at V and 4 bases at J, with 18 bases between the two ends. CDR3 length: 15 amino acids. Germline V lookup: CDR1 LNHDA, CDR2 SQIVND (reference sequence). The CDR3 DNA reads TGTGCCAGTAGGGACCTCGGGGGGACGGGCACTGAAGCTTTCTTT. This encodes CASRDLGGTGTEAFF.

The chain links TRBV9 to TRBJ1-6, with D perhaps TRBD1 (6 bases). Germline V gene lookup returns CDR1 SGDLS and CDR2 YYNGEE. V was clipped by 5 bases and J by 4 bases, with 13 bases between them. The CDR3 runs 15 residues. The CDR3 sequence is CASRATGNYNSPLHF. CDR3 sequence (DNA): TGTGCCAGCAGGGCCACAGGGAATTATAATTCACCCCTCCACTTT.

The rearrangement uses TRBV18 and TRBJ1-1; the D is unclear. Germline V gives CDR1 KGHSH, CDR2 LQKENI. V was shortened by 4 bases and J by 1 base, with 13 bases between the two germline ends. This CDR3 spans 15 amino acids. CDR3 sequence reads: CASSLRVVSNTEAFF. The DNA of the CDR3 is TGTGCCAGCTCACTGCGGGTGGTCTCGAACACTGAAGCTTTCTTT.

This clone has just a few counts. This CDR3 reads CSVRTGEFDEQYF. The CDR3 region has the DNA TGCAGCGTTCGGACAGGGGAATTCGACGAGCAGTACTTC. The chain employs TRBV29-1 and TRBJ2-7; 9 positions agree with TRBD1. The CDR3 extends over 13 amino acids. Germline assignment: CDR1 SQVTM and CDR2 ANQGSEA. V lost 5 bases and J lost 5; bases outside the gene matches: 7.

The chain uses TRBV11-2 and TRBJ2-5, with D hard to call. Trimming cost V 1 base and J 2 bases, with 14 bases left between them. This CDR3 is 16 amino acids long. Germline assignment: CDR1 SGHAT and CDR2 FQNNGV. Here the CDR3 reads CASSLGLGAPQETQYF. The CDR3 coding sequence is TGTGCCAGCAGCTTAGGTCTTGGAGCGCCACAAGAGACCCAGTACTTC.

This chain uses TRBV18 with TRBJ1-1; D perhaps matches TRBD1 (5 bases). V lost 3 bases and J lost 8, with 13 bases in between. The CDR3 covers 13 residues. The germline V gene encodes CDR1 KGHSH and CDR2 LQKENI. Written as DNA, the CDR3 is TGTGCCAGCTCACCGAGAGGGGACTCCGAAGCTTTCTTT. Its translation: CASSPRGDSEAFF.

Only one count was recorded for this clone. The chain joins TRBV7-2 to TRBJ2-7; the D gene is possibly TRBD1 (5 bases). Per the germline V gene, CDR1 is SGHTA and CDR2 is FQGNSA. The CDR3 has 15 residues. V was cut by 1 base and J by 1 base, with 11 bases left in between. The CDR3 loop reads CASSLGAGISYEQYF. The CDR3 nucleotides are TGTGCCAGCAGCTTAGGAGCAGGGATATCCTACGAGCAGTACTTC.

The gene calls are TRBV4-2 and TRBJ1-1, with no clear D. With 0 bases removed from V and 1 base from J, the gap between germline ends came to 9 bases. The CDR3 runs to 15 residues. CDR1 and CDR2 (germline): LGHNA, YNFKEQ. The CDR3 protein is CASSQEMGENTEAFF. The CDR3 DNA reads TGTGCCAGCAGCCAAGAGATGGGAGAGAACACTGAAGCTTTCTTT.

This clone was picked up a small number of times. This sequence joins TRBV11-2 and TRBJ2-2, with 14 bases that match TRBD2. Trimming cost V 5 bases and J 4 bases; bases outside gene matches: 9. The germline V gene encodes CDR1 SGHAT and CDR2 FQNNGV. The CDR3 is 18 amino acids. The CDR3 is CASSLRTSGRFFTGELFF. The CDR3 DNA reads TGTGCCAGCAGCCTCCGGACTAGCGGGAGGTTTTTCACCGGGGAGCTGTTTTTT.

The rearrangement links TRBV6-6 to TRBJ2-7; 9 bases are shared with TRBD2. The CDR3 spans 18 residues. The germline V gene has CDR1 MNHNY and CDR2 SVGAGI (reference sequence). The J segment lost 2 bases and the V segment lost 5 bases, leaving 16 bases of the junction unmatched. The CDR3 DNA follows: TGTGCCAGCAGTCCCCCCGGGCCTCAGCGGGAGGTCACCTACGAGCAGTACTTC. This sequence encodes CASSPPGPQREVTYEQYF.

The CDR3 sequence is CASSASGSLEQYF. The CDR3 DNA reads as TGTGCCAGCAGCGCTAGCGGGAGCCTCGAGCAGTACTTC. The V gene is TRBV7-3, the J gene TRBJ2-7; 10 nucleotides agree with TRBD2. CDR1 and CDR2 from the germline V gene are SGHTA and FQGTGA. This CDR3 spans 13 amino acids. V was pared by 5 bases and J by 6 bases, with 4 bases of the junction left unmatched.

The chain combines TRBV21-1 with TRBJ2-2; TRBD2, the table's D call, was not compared with the DNA. TRBV21-1 counts as a pseudogene. The CDR3 length is 11 residues. DNA of the CDR3: TGTGCCAGCAGCAACGCTAGGGAGCTGTTTTTT. Its translation is CASSNARELFF.

This clone was recorded once. The chain is built from TRBV27 and TRBJ2-3; the match to TRBD1 covers 8 bases. Trimming cost V 3 bases and J 13 bases; bases outside gene matches: 12. The CDR3 has 14 amino acids. CDR1 and CDR2 (germline): MNHEY, SMNVEV (reference sequence). Here the CDR3 reads CASSFSGGPTWEYF. The CDR3 DNA is TGTGCCAGCAGTTTTTCAGGGGGCCCCACGTGGGAGTATTTT.

This chain uses TRBV18 with TRBJ1-1; D might be TRBD1 (5 bases). The germline V gene has CDR1 KGHSH and CDR2 LQKENI. V shed 2 bases and J shed 7 bases, with 14 bases lying between them. CDR3 length equals 14 residues. DNA for the CDR3: TGTGCCAGCTCACCAGGGACTTTACGCCTTGAAGCTTTCTTT. Protein: CASSPGTLRLEAFF.

The chain combines TRBV27 with TRBJ1-1; unclear D gene. V lost 3 bases, J lost 2 bases, and 7 bases lay in between. This CDR3 contains 13 residues. Looked up from germline, CDR1 is MNHEY and CDR2 is SMNVEV (reference sequence). CDR3 amino acids: CASSFIHNTEAFF. DNA of the CDR3: TGTGCCAGCAGTTTCATCCATAACACTGAAGCTTTCTTT.

The gene calls are TRBV21-1 and TRBJ2-6; no DNA check was done on the table's D call, TRBD1. TRBV21-1 is recorded as a pseudogene. The CDR3 length is 15 residues. This chain's CDR3 is CASSDETGGANVLTF. Here the CDR3 DNA reads TGTGCCAGCTCCGACGAGACAGGAGGCGCCAACGTCCTGACTTTC.

The genes are TRBV11-2 and TRBJ2-1, with no clear D. The V gene's germline CDR1 is SGHAT and CDR2 FQNNGV. V shed 5 bases and J shed 9 bases, with 11 bases lying between them. The CDR3 length is 12 residues. CDR3 loop: CASSNRRGEQFF. The CDR3 DNA reads TGTGCCAGCAGCAACCGTCGAGGTGAGCAGTTCTTC. Based on the CDR3 plus reference TRBV11-2 and TRBJ2-1, the full variable domain is EAGVAQSPRYKIIEKRQSVAFWCNPISGHATLYWYQQILGQGPKLLIQFQNNGVVDDSQLPKDRFSAERLKGVDSTLKIQPAKLEDSAVYLCASSNRRGEQFFGPGTRLTVL.

This sequence joins TRBV11-1 and TRBJ2-3; D might be TRBD2 (6 bases). The CDR3 is 16 residues long. From germline, CDR1 is SGHAT and CDR2 FQDESV (reference sequence). V dropped 3 bases and J dropped 0 bases, with 13 bases sitting between them. CDR3 nucleotides: TGTGCCAGCAGCTTCTCTATAGCGGTTAGCACAGATACGCAGTATTTT. Its translation is CASSFSIAVSTDTQYF.

The chain links TRBV3-1 (or the pseudogene TRBV3-2) to TRBJ2-1; TRBD2 aligns across 10 bases. The CDR3 totals 13 residues. The germline V gene encodes CDR1 LGHDT and CDR2 YNNKEL (reference sequence). Germline trimming cut 3 bases from V and 10 bases from J; bases unmatched to any gene: 3. The CDR3, as DNA: TGTGCCAGCAGCCAGGAACTAGCGGGGGAGCAGTTCTTC. Translated, it gives CASSQELAGEQFF.

V usage is TRBV5-5 and J usage is TRBJ2-1, with 7 nucleotides matching TRBD2. The CDR3 has 14 residues. Germline CDR1 is SGHKS and CDR2 is YYEKEE (reference sequence). V gave up 4 bases and J gave up 11 bases; unmatched junction bases: 12. The CDR3 bases are TGTGCCAGCAGCCAGCGGGATTTTGGCCCTAAGCAGTTCTTC. Translating it yields CASSQRDFGPKQFF. Complete variable domain (other parts from reference TRBV5-5 and TRBJ2-1): DAGVTQSPTHLIKTRGQQVTLRCSPISGHKSVSWYQQVLGQGPQFIFQYYEKEERGRGNFPDRFSARQFPNYSSELNVNALLLGDSALYLCASSQRDFGPKQFFGPGTRLTVL.

The chain carries TRBV6-2 or TRBV6-3 and TRBJ2-1; the match to TRBD2 covers 10 bases. Trimming at V came to 5 bases and at J to 9 bases, leaving 7 bases not matched to a gene. This CDR3 is built from 14 residues. Germline V gives CDR1 MNHEY, CDR2 SVGEGT. The CDR3 coding sequence is TGTGCCAGCAGTAGCGGGAGGGCCGTTAGTGAGCAGTTCTTC. Translation gives CASSSGRAVSEQFF.